This T cell receptor beta chain was captured by sequencing in a study of cytomegalovirus exposure and HLA in healthy donors. Details on this clone: The antigen is not known.

Overall study results and limits: Segments of the TCR beta V type were, in most cases, productive about 87% or about 30% of the time in an earlier analysis. In vitro work confirmed that a few CMV-associated chains recognize CMV antigens. At a 0.05 false discovery rate, a later analysis found some 17,000 TCR beta sequences to be associated with HLA alleles.

V was cut by 2 bases and J by 9 bases, with 21 bases left in between. Germline V gene data show CDR1 as SGHRS and CDR2 as YFSETQ. The CDR3 runs to 16 residues. The PCR ran on 60 Vbeta and 13 Jbeta primers. Using immunoSEQ multiplex PCR, the repertoire was profiled, and TCRdb retains in-frame clones only, with some absent. Found here are about 120,000 clones, 77% of them singletons; the top ten hold 3.7%. Specimen: PBMCs. This sequence was found in a human donor in good health. The chain recombines TRBV5-1 with TRBJ2-1, with D possibly matching TRBD2 (6 bases). CDR3 residues: CASSFLDGSGSGEQFF. CDR3 nucleotides: TGCGCCAGCAGCTTTTTGGACGGGAGTGGGTCGGGTGAGCAGTTCTTC.